The table lists the clone carrying this TCR beta chain with a few counts. Its antigen remains unknown. The library targeted TCRbeta and was prepared with unique molecular identifiers. MiXCR, run by TCRdb on the PCR reads, gives a single entry per CDR3 protein. The sample lists approximately 230,000 distinct CDR3 sequences; about 24% were seen once. This entry is derived from a study of T-cell reconstitution after alpha-beta-depleted transplantation in children. Overall study results and limits: T-cell counts and diversity at one year post-transplant came mainly from newly produced T cells.

The CDR3 has 12 residues. With 0 bases clipped from V and 14 bases from J, the junction kept 4 bases outside the gene matches. Germline assignment: CDR1 SGHTA and CDR2 FQGNSA. This clonotype was obtained from a female patient younger than 10 who had a stem cell transplant for congenital amegakaryocytic thrombocytopenia, so the T cells may come from the graft donor. The J gene is TRBJ1-2, the V gene TRBV7-2; 9 positions agree with TRBD1. This material consisted of PBMCs, mostly from graft donor cells, taken 360 days after TCRalphabeta/CD19-depleted stem cell transplant. The CDR3 sequence is CASSLAWDRVTF. Here the CDR3 DNA reads TGTGCCAGCAGCTTAGCTTGGGACAGGGTAACCTTC.